A single sample gave rise to the 19 T cell receptor beta chains below, sequenced in a study of OX40 agonist ivuxolimab in advanced cancers. Sequencing was performed with immunoSEQ multiplex PCR; in TCRdb, only in-frame clones are kept and a portion is missing. This table holds some 28,000 clones, around three quarters found once. Specimen: CD4+ or CD8+ T cells sorted from blood, collected in a trial of the OX40 agonist ivuxolimab. These receptors came from an adult with an advanced solid tumor such as melanoma, head and neck, liver or kidney cancer.

This chain connects TRBV4-1 to TRBJ1-2; 9 bases map to TRBD1. This CDR3 has 15 residues. With V trimmed by 2 bases and J by 8 bases, 9 bases remained unmatched. Looked up from germline, CDR1 is MGHRA and CDR2 is YSYEKL. The chain's CDR3 is CASSQIGQGTGGYTF. For the CDR3, the DNA is TGCGCCAGCAGCCAAATAGGACAGGGGACGGGAGGCTACACCTTC.

The rearrangement joins TRBV29-1 to TRBJ2-7, with D possibly being TRBD1 or TRBD2 (5 bases each). Germline V gives CDR1 SQVTM, CDR2 ANQGSEA. The CDR3 loop spans 14 amino acids. Trimming removed 4 bases at V and 1 base at J, with 14 bases between. The CDR3 sequence: CSVGPGLPSYEQYF. The CDR3 coding sequence is TGCAGCGTTGGTCCGGGGCTTCCATCCTACGAGCAGTACTTC.

V gene TRBV6-6 combines with J gene TRBJ1-2, with TRBD1 identical over 9 bases. The CDR3 covers 14 residues. CDR1 MNHNY and CDR2 SVGAGI come from the germline V gene (reference sequence). Germline trimming cut 5 bases from V and 8 bases from J; bases unmatched to any gene: 9. CDR3 sequence reads: CASSMDRGGYGYTF. The CDR3 DNA reads as TGTGCCAGCAGTATGGACAGGGGAGGATACGGCTACACCTTC.

This clone has only a few counts. V usage is TRBV4-2 and J usage is TRBJ1-2; 7 nucleotides line up with TRBD1. Germline V gene lookup returns CDR1 LGHNA and CDR2 YNFKEQ. V lost 4 bases, J lost 8 bases, and 7 bases stayed unmatched. The CDR3 contains 13 residues. The CDR3 region is CASSLTGDGGYTF. CDR3 bases: TGTGCCAGCAGCCTTACAGGGGACGGAGGCTACACCTTC.

This clone was recorded a few times. The chain combines TRBV28 with TRBJ2-7; possible D gene TRBD2, 5 bases. CDR1 MDHEN and CDR2 SYDVKM come from the germline V gene. The CDR3 length is 15 residues. Trimming took off 5 bases at V and 2 bases at J, with 16 bases between the two ends. CDR3 sequence: CASSTDGREPYEQYF. CDR3 DNA: TGTGCCAGCAGTACCGACGGACGGGAACCCTACGAGCAGTACTTC. Together with reference TRBV28 and TRBJ2-7, the CDR3 gives the full variable domain: DVKVTQSSRYLVKRTGEKVFLECVQDMDHENMFWYRQDPGLGLRLIYFSYDVKMKEKGDIPEGYSVSREKKERFSLILESASTNQTSMYLCASSTDGREPYEQYFGPGTRLTVT.

J is TRBJ1-2 and V is TRBV5-1; no firm D call. CDR1 is SGHRS and CDR2 is YFSETQ in the germline V gene. V was cut by 0 bases and J by 8 bases, with 8 bases left in between. The CDR3 contains 12 residues. The CDR3 sequence: CASSLDGRGYTF. As DNA, the CDR3 is TGCGCCAGCAGCTTGGATGGGCGCGGCTACACCTTC.

This chain links TRBV4-2 with TRBJ1-1; D not certain. V was trimmed by 0 bases and J by 1 base, leaving 6 bases between them. Germline CDR1 is LGHNA and CDR2 is YNFKEQ. The CDR3 is 14 amino acids. CDR3 residues: CASSQDEGNTEAFF. DNA of the CDR3: TGTGCCAGCAGCCAAGATGAGGGGAACACTGAAGCTTTCTTT.

The chain joins TRBV7-9 to TRBJ1-2; TRBD1 agrees at 8 bases. This CDR3 is 15 amino acids long. CDR1 SEHNR and CDR2 FQNEAQ come from the germline V gene (reference sequence). The J segment lost 4 bases and the V segment lost 5 bases, leaving 9 bases of the junction unmatched. The chain's CDR3 is CASSPLGTGVYGYTF. The CDR3 DNA follows: TGTGCCAGCAGCCCCCTGGGGACAGGCGTCTATGGCTACACCTTC.

This chain joins TRBV11-2 and TRBJ1-1, with D hard to call. Germline CDR1 SGHAT, CDR2 FQNNGV. The CDR3 consists of 14 residues. V was clipped by 0 bases and J by 4 bases, with 9 bases between them. CDR3 residues: CASSLEPSGTEAFF. The CDR3 bases are TGTGCCAGCAGCTTAGAGCCAAGTGGCACTGAAGCTTTCTTT.

This chain connects TRBV6-5 to TRBJ1-5; 7 bases align to TRBD1. Germline CDR1 is MNHEY and CDR2 is SVGAGI. CDR3 length: 14 residues. Trimming cost V 6 bases and J 3 bases; bases outside gene matches: 5. CDR3 in DNA: TGTGCCAGCAGCAACAGGGGCCCCAATCAGCCCCAGCATTTT. It translates to CASSNRGPNQPQHF.

CDR3 region: CASSWGTSADTQYF. The CDR3 nucleotides read TGTGCCAGCAGCTGGGGGACTAGCGCAGATACGCAGTATTTT. The gene calls are TRBV7-9 and TRBJ2-3, with 10 bases identical to TRBD2. From germline, CDR1 is SEHNR and CDR2 FQNEAQ (reference sequence). CDR3 length equals 14 residues. The ends lost 4 bases at V and 4 bases at J; junction bases unmatched: 2.

This chain links TRBV7-9 with TRBJ2-3, with 7 bases lining up with TRBD2. Germline CDR1 is SEHNR and CDR2 is FQNEAQ (reference sequence). The CDR3 runs 14 residues. V dropped 8 bases and J dropped 0; count of bases not matched to a gene: 5. The CDR3 DNA reads as TGTGCCAGCCAGCTAGCGGTGAGCACAGATACGCAGTATTTT. Protein: CASQLAVSTDTQYF.

V usage is TRBV9 and J usage is TRBJ1-5; 12 positions agree with TRBD1. V lost 1 base to trimming and J lost 5 bases; unmatched junction nucleotides: 4. Germline V gives CDR1 SGDLS, CDR2 YYNGEE. This CDR3 is built from 16 residues. The CDR3 coding sequence is TGTGCCAGCAGCGTATTAGGGACAGGGGGCCATCAGCCCCAGCATTTT. It codes for CASSVLGTGGHQPQHF.

The chain is built from TRBV11-3 and TRBJ2-5; 9 nucleotides align to TRBD1. The tail of the sequence fits TRBJ2-7 better, so the J call may be wrong. The germline gives CDR1 SGHNT, CDR2 YENEEA. The CDR3 is made up of 15 amino acids. This chain's CDR3 is CASSQGRTGEDEQYF. In nucleotides, the CDR3 is TGTGCCAGCAGCCAAGGAAGGACAGGGGAGGACGAGCAGTACTTC.

This rearrangement joins TRBV18 to TRBJ1-5; possible D gene TRBD1, 5 bases. Trimming pared 6 bases from V and 8 bases from J, leaving 14 bases between. The CDR3 sequence is 13 residues long. Germline CDR1 is KGHSH and CDR2 is LQKENI. CDR3: CASSGTVYEPQHF. CDR3 nucleotide sequence: TGTGCCAGCTCCGGGACGGTCTATGAGCCCCAGCATTTT.

This clone was found once. The chain carries TRBV5-1 and TRBJ2-3; 12 bases match TRBD2. Trimming removed 3 bases from V and 5 bases from J; junction bases left unmatched: 4. The CDR3 totals 15 residues. Germline values: CDR1 SGHRS, CDR2 YFSETQ. CDR3 region: CASSSSGGAGDTQYF. Written as DNA, the CDR3 is TGCGCCAGCAGCTCTAGCGGGGGGGCTGGAGATACGCAGTATTTT. Full variable domain (missing parts from reference TRBV5-1 and TRBJ2-3): KAGVTQTPRYLIKTRGQQVTLSCSPISGHRSVSWYQQTPGQGLQFLFEYFSETQRNKGNFPGRFSGRQFSNSRSEMNVSTLELGDSALYLCASSSSGGAGDTQYFGPGTRLTVL.

The CDR3 nucleotides read TGTGCCAGCAGCCGGGACAGGGAGGATGGCTACACCTTC. Translation gives CASSRDREDGYTF. The rearrangement uses TRBV7-8 and TRBJ1-2, with 9 bases matching TRBD1. Per germline, CDR1 SGHVS and CDR2 FQNEAQ. The CDR3 is 13 residues long. Trimming took 5 bases from V and 6 from J; bases not matched to a gene: 4.

The V call is TRBV7-9, the J call TRBJ2-4; D might be TRBD1 (6 bases). The CDR3 sequence is 12 residues long. The V gene's germline CDR1 is SEHNR and CDR2 FQNEAQ (reference sequence). V shed 4 bases and J shed 9 bases, with 10 bases lying between them. In DNA form, the CDR3 reads TGTGCCAGCAGCTCTACAGGGTCCATTCAGTACTTC. Translation: CASSSTGSIQYF.

V usage is TRBV10-3 and J usage is TRBJ2-2, with D maybe TRBD1 (6 bases). Trimming left V 2 bases short and J 6 bases short, with 16 bases between. Germline V gene lookup returns CDR1 ENHRY and CDR2 SYGVKD. The CDR3 consists of 16 residues. DNA of the CDR3: TGTGCCATCAGTGAGAATAGAGAGGGGGAAGCCGGGGAGCTGTTTTTT. Translating it yields CAISENREGEAGELFF.